The present T cell receptor beta chain was sequenced within a study of cytomegalovirus exposure and HLA in healthy donors. The study's findings and limits: More clonal expansion characterized HLA-associated TCR beta chains than equally common others in a later analysis.

Worth noting for this clone: The antigen is undetermined.

PCR used 60 Vbeta primers and 13 Jbeta primers. Assay: immunoSEQ multiplex PCR; the TCRdb copy retains only in-frame clones and omits some. The table records over 150,000 clones, under 85% of them present only once. The germline V gene has CDR1 SGHAT and CDR2 FQNNGV. V lost 5 bases and J 5 bases, leaving 10 bases between the germline ends. CDR3 length: 14 residues. V is TRBV11-2 and J is TRBJ1-6, with D tentatively TRBD1 (6 bases). The sample was PBMCs. The clonotype comes from a woman younger than 30 in good health and CMV-seropositive. The CDR3 DNA reads as TGTGCCAGCAGCCTGGGGACAAATAATTCACCCCTCCACTTT. Translation gives CASSLGTNNSPLHF.